This T cell receptor beta chain was found in a study of blood T cell repertoires in COVID-19. The CDR3 is made up of 14 amino acids. Germline values: CDR1 WSHSY, CDR2 SAAADI. V shed 8 bases, J shed 5 bases, and the junction held 3 bases outside the gene matches. Sequencing was performed with immunoSEQ multiplex PCR; in TCRdb, only in-frame clones are kept and a portion is missing. The repertoire includes about 73,000 clones, around four fifths of them detected once, and 2.5% sits in the top ten. Sequenced: peripheral blood. The chain links TRBV10-2 to TRBJ2-1, with TRBD2 matching 13 bases. This clonotype was obtained from an elderly man with active or convalescent COVID-19. CDR3 residues: CASSGTSGDNEQFF. DNA of the CDR3: TGCGCCAGCTCCGGGACTAGCGGGGACAATGAGCAGTTCTTC.